This paragraph reports one T cell receptor (beta chain). The antigen is not known. CDR3 length equals 17 residues. Germline V gene lookup returns CDR1 KGHDR and CDR2 SFDVKD. Trimming took 9 bases from V and 0 from J, leaving 22 bases between them. This specimen comes from a study of T cell responses to AZD1222 COVID-19 vaccine. Study observations and caveats: Targeting of unmutated variant regions was reportedly seen in nearly half of spike-specific TCRs. The study sampled repertoires only after the peak T cell response. Spike was spanned by vaccine-associated CD4 TCRs, which were dominant at 160-218 and 743-854.

The table came from immunoSEQ multiplex PCR; TCRdb's copy has only in-frame clones and leaves some out. The data hold hundreds of thousands of clones, with roughly 93% observed a single time. The sample consisted of peripheral blood, taken 28 days after the second AZD1222 dose. The chain is built from TRBV24-1 and TRBJ1-2; D is ambiguous. This TCR was sampled from an adult who received the AZD1222 COVID-19 vaccine. The CDR3 reads CATSVGGGPSSNYGYTF. The CDR3 bases are TGTGCCACCTCTGTGGGTGGAGGCCCGTCCTCTAACTATGGCTACACCTTC.